Described below is a single TCR beta chain sequence and its context. Profiling relied on immunoSEQ multiplex PCR, and the TCRdb table lists in-frame clones only, not all of them. The sample has over 100,000 clones, approximately 90% seen once. This sample is part of a study of T cell responses to AZD1222 COVID-19 vaccine. In the study overall: The analysis combined second doses at about 4 or about 12 weeks.

The CDR3 has 17 amino acids. Germline CDR1 and CDR2: SGHTA and FQGNSA. The J segment lost 0 bases and the V segment lost 5 bases, leaving 10 bases of the junction unmatched. This sequence joins TRBV7-2 and TRBJ2-3, with 8 nucleotides matching TRBD1. The origin of this receptor is an adult in good health. Sample: peripheral blood, taken on day 0 of AZD1222 vaccination. The DNA of the CDR3 is TGTGCCAGCAGCCCCAGGGGGCATGGCGGGAGCACAGATACGCAGTATTTT. This gives the protein CASSPRGHGGSTDTQYF.